This entry lists 16 T cell receptor beta chains sequenced from one sample in a study of cytomegalovirus exposure and HLA in healthy donors. Primers included in the PCR were 60 Vbeta and 13 Jbeta primers. TCRdb keeps only in-frame clones here, not all; method: immunoSEQ multiplex PCR. Here the sample spans approximately 180,000 clones, approximately 11% being singletons. What was sequenced was PBMCs. The receptors stem from a man aged 50-59 years in good health and CMV-seropositive.

This clone has more than one count but fewer than ten. The chain links TRBV5-1 to TRBJ2-2; perhaps TRBD2 as D (6 bases). The CDR3 is 14 residues long. In germline, CDR1 is SGHRS, CDR2 YFSETQ. Trimming left V 4 bases short and J 3 bases short, with 10 bases between. This chain's CDR3 is CASSPGLDTGELFF. In DNA form, the CDR3 reads TGCGCCAGCAGCCCGGGACTGGACACCGGGGAGCTGTTTTTT.

CDR3 protein: CASSYTGTSETDTQYF. The CDR3, as DNA: TGTGCCAGCAGTTACACCGGGACTAGCGAAACAGATACGCAGTATTTT. The chain links TRBV6-5 to TRBJ2-3; 10 bases are a match to TRBD2. J lost 3 bases, V lost 2 bases, and 5 bases had no gene match. CDR3 size: 16 residues. Germline assignment: CDR1 MNHEY and CDR2 SVGAGI.

This clone was counted between two and nine times. The rearrangement joins TRBV5-6 to TRBJ1-3, with D possibly matching TRBD1 (5 bases). The CDR3 is made up of 14 amino acids. V dropped 1 base and J dropped 5 bases, with 10 bases sitting between them. The germline CDR1 and CDR2 sequences are SGHDT and YYEEEE. In nucleotides, the CDR3 is TGTGCCAGCAGCTTGCCGGGACTCCGAAACACCATATATTTT. Translating it yields CASSLPGLRNTIYF.

This clone was seen a handful of times. The same CDR3 can be traced to other DNA sequences in this sample. The rearrangement links TRBV5-1 to TRBJ2-5, with TRBD1 matching 7 bases. V lost 2 bases, J lost 5 bases, and 3 bases stayed unmatched. Germline V lookup: CDR1 SGHRS, CDR2 YFSETQ. The CDR3 sequence is 13 residues long. CDR3 sequence reads: CASSLGGGETQYF. The CDR3, as DNA: TGCGCCAGCAGCTTAGGGGGCGGCGAGACCCAGTACTTC.

This chain links TRBV5-4 with TRBJ1-2, with no clear D. Germline V gene data show CDR1 as SGHNT and CDR2 as YYREEE (reference sequence). This CDR3 is built from 15 residues. The germline V and J ends were trimmed by 7 bases and 0 bases, with 16 bases remaining between them. CDR3 loop: CASGTPRGSNYGYTF. The CDR3 DNA is TGTGCCAGCGGAACCCCGCGGGGTTCTAACTATGGCTACACCTTC.

In its sample, this clone was seen a few times. The same CDR3 also results from other DNA sequences found in this sample. This rearrangement joins TRBV20-1 to TRBJ1-2; D unresolved. Germline loops: CDR1 DFQATT, CDR2 SNEGSKA (reference sequence). The V end lost 6 bases, the J end lost 2 bases, and 7 bases lay between the germline ends. CDR3 length: 11 residues. The DNA of the CDR3 is TGCAGTGCGGGCAGCAACTATGGCTACACCTTC. This sequence encodes CSAGSNYGYTF.

This clone turned up a few times. The chain carries TRBV5-1 and TRBJ1-1; a weak D match, TRBD1 (6 bases). The germline gives CDR1 SGHRS, CDR2 YFSETQ. The CDR3 runs to 15 residues. The V and J ends lost 4 bases and 5 bases respectively, with 18 bases between them. CDR3: CASSLAGQTGTEAFF. The CDR3 nucleotides read TGCGCCAGCAGCCTTGCCGGACAGACGGGAACTGAAGCTTTCTTT.

This chain connects TRBV29-1 to TRBJ1-2; D call uncertain. The germline gives CDR1 SQVTM, CDR2 ANQGSEA. CDR3 length: 11 amino acids. The V and J ends lost 6 bases and 1 base respectively, with 6 bases between them. The CDR3 loop reads CSVALNYGYTF. The CDR3 bases are TGCAGCGTCGCACTTAACTATGGCTACACCTTC.

This clone was seen only a few times. The chain uses TRBV18 and TRBJ2-5, with 7 bases that match TRBD1. The ends lost 3 bases at V and 4 bases at J; junction bases unmatched: 8. This CDR3 has 15 amino acids. CDR1 and CDR2 (germline): KGHSH, LQKENI. The CDR3 coding sequence is TGTGCCAGCTCACCGGAGCAGGGGGTGGGAGAGACCCAGTACTTC. This encodes CASSPEQGVGETQYF.

The chain is built from TRBV4-3 and TRBJ2-7; 8 nucleotides match TRBD2. Germline V gene lookup returns CDR1 LGHNA and CDR2 YSLEER. The CDR3 is 13 amino acids. The junction had 2 bases not matched to a gene; V was cut back by 1 base and J by 6 bases. The CDR3 DNA reads as TGCGCCAGCAGCCAAGCTCTAGCGGGCGAGCAGTACGTC. Translated: CASSQALAGEQYV.

This clone turned up a few times. The CDR3 loop is CASSLALSDRGRLREKLFF. The CDR3 DNA sequence: TGCGCCAGCAGCTTGGCCCTATCGGACAGGGGGCGCCTGCGCGAAAAACTGTTTTTT. This chain connects TRBV5-1 to TRBJ1-4; TRBD1 matches at 11 bases. V was clipped by 0 bases and J by 8 bases; unmatched bases: 15. There are 19 residues in the CDR3. Germline CDR1 reads SGHRS; CDR2 reads YFSETQ.

The sample holds a few counts of this clone. The chain employs TRBV7-9 and TRBJ1-5, with D possibly being TRBD1 (5 bases). The CDR3 is made up of 15 amino acids. Germline CDR1 SEHNR, CDR2 FQNEAQ (reference sequence). V gave up 6 bases and J gave up 0 bases, with 12 bases separating them. CDR3 sequence: CASSRGRNSNQPQHF. The CDR3 DNA follows: TGTGCCAGCAGTAGGGGTCGGAATAGCAATCAGCCCCAGCATTTT. The whole variable domain, remainder taken from reference TRBV7-9 and TRBJ1-5, is DTGVSQNPRHKITKRGQNVTFRCDPISEHNRLYWYRQTLGQGPEFLTYFQNEAQLEKSRLLSDRFSAERPKGSFSTLEIQRTEQGDSAMYLCASSRGRNSNQPQHFGDGTRLSIL.

This clone has just a few counts. The chain uses TRBV14 and TRBJ1-2, with D possibly TRBD1 on 5 matching bases. CDR3 size: 15 residues. V was trimmed by 1 base and J by 0 bases, leaving 9 bases between them. CDR1 SGHDN and CDR2 FVKESK come from the germline V gene. The CDR3 DNA sequence: TGTGCCAGCAGCCAAGTGGGGCAGCCTAACTATGGCTACACCTTC. Its translation is CASSQVGQPNYGYTF.

This clone came up a few times. V is TRBV5-6 and J is TRBJ2-1, with D perhaps TRBD1 (5 bases). Germline CDR1 reads SGHDT; CDR2 reads YYEEEE. There are 14 residues in the CDR3. Trimming removed 1 base from V and 2 bases from J, with 7 bases in between. The CDR3 protein is CASSLQGPYNEQFF. The CDR3 DNA sequence: TGTGCCAGCAGCTTGCAGGGCCCCTACAATGAGCAGTTCTTC.

This clone showed up just a few times. The chain has TRBV5-1 and TRBJ1-4; D unclear. Trimming stripped 4 bases from V and 7 bases from J, with 14 bases between. CDR1 and CDR2 from the germline V gene are SGHRS and YFSETQ. This CDR3 comprises 14 residues. The CDR3 is CASSLGSAGEKLFF. The CDR3, as DNA: TGCGCCAGCAGCCTAGGATCCGCCGGTGAAAAACTGTTTTTT. Filled out from reference TRBV5-1 and TRBJ1-4, the complete variable domain reads KAGVTQTPRYLIKTRGQQVTLSCSPISGHRSVSWYQQTPGQGLQFLFEYFSETQRNKGNFPGRFSGRQFSNSRSEMNVSTLELGDSALYLCASSLGSAGEKLFFGSGTQLSVL.

The chain joins TRBV5-8 to TRBJ1-5, with TRBD1 matching over 10 bases. CDR1 and CDR2 (germline): SGHTS, YDEGEE. The CDR3 length is 18 residues. V gave up 2 bases and J gave up 2 bases; unmatched junction bases: 10. DNA of the CDR3: TGTGCCAGCAGCTTAGGTCGACAGGGGGCCAAAGGCAATCAGCCCCAGCATTTT. Its protein product is CASSLGRQGAKGNQPQHF.